This TCR beta chain is drawn from a study of cytomegalovirus exposure and HLA in healthy donors. As to this clone: The antigen remains unidentified.

The V end lost 5 bases, the J end lost 2 bases, and 19 bases lay between the germline ends. The length of the CDR3 is 17 residues. CDR1 is SNHLY, CDR2 FYNNEI, per germline. It was with 60 Vbeta and 13 Jbeta primers that the PCR ran. Sequencing used immunoSEQ multiplex PCR; TCRdb keeps in-frame clones, though not all of them. The table lists approximately 130,000 clones, around 86% of them singletons. The study's findings and limits: Accurate prediction of most subjects' HLA-A and HLA-B alleles from TCR beta sequences was reported. Earlier analysis found most TCR beta V segments productive about 87% or about 30% of the time.

The sample consisted of PBMCs. This receptor was identified in a woman between 45 and 65 years old in good health and CMV-seropositive. The V call is TRBV2, the J call TRBJ1-5, with D maybe TRBD1 (6 bases). The CDR3 DNA reads TGTGCCAGCAGTTTAACCTTTATACAGGGACGCAATCAGCCCCAGCATTTT. Amino acids: CASSLTFIQGRNQPQHF.